This T cell receptor (beta chain) was documented in a study of post-analysis software for immune sequencing data. Study details: The patients showed relapsing-remitting, secondary progressive and progressive-relapsing multiple sclerosis courses. The study's findings and limits: A handful of TRBV segments were significantly more frequent in patients than in controls. TRBV5-6, TRBV5-1 and TRBV20-1 were among these segments. Controls significantly exceeded multiple sclerosis patients in normalized Chao1 diversity.

Per the germline V gene, CDR1 is SGHNT and CDR2 is YENEEA. The V gene lost 5 bases and the J gene lost 0 bases, with 10 bases spanning the gap. CDR3 size: 14 residues. The authors incorporated unique molecular identifiers into the TCR beta cDNA libraries. MiXCR was run by TCRdb on the PCR reads, yielding one entry per CDR3 protein. This sample yields fewer than 900,000 distinct CDR3 sequences, of which under 60% are seen a single time; 4% to 5% belongs to the top ten. This clonotype was seen a few times. Its target is not known. The TCR sequence derives from a girl between 5 and 17 years old with multiple sclerosis. The chain has TRBV11-3 and TRBJ1-1; the D gene is possibly TRBD1 (5 bases). Sequencing was performed on blood. CDR3 bases: TGTGCCAGCAGCCCACGCAGGGTGAACACTGAAGCTTTCTTT. Translating gives CASSPRRVNTEAFF. The whole variable domain, filled in from reference TRBV11-3 and TRBJ1-1, reads EAGVVQSPRYKIIEKKQPVAFWCNPISGHNTLYWYLQNLGQGPELLIRYENEEAVDDSQLPKDRFSAERLKGVDSTLKIQPAELGDSAVYLCASSPRRVNTEAFFGQGTRLTVV.